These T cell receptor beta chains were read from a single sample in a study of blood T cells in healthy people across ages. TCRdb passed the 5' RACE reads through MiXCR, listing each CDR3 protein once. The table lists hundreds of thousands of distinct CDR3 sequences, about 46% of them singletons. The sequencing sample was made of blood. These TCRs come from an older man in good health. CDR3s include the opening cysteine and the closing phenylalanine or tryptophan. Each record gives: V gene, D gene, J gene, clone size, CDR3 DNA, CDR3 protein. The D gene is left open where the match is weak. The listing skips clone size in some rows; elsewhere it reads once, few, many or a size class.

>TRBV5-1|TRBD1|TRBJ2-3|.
TGCGCCAGCAGCTTACTCGGACAGGGGTCAGATACGCAGTATTTT
CASSLLGQGSDTQYF
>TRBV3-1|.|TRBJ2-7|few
TGTGCCAGCAGCCAAGATCCAGGCTACGAGCAGTACTTC
CASSQDPGYEQYF
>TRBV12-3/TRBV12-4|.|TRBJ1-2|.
TGTGCCAGCAGTCCAGGGACCCCTAACTATGGCTACACCTTC
CASSPGTPNYGYTF
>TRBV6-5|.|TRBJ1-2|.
TGTGCCAGCAGTTCAGAGGGGGGAGACTATGGCTACACCTTC
CASSSEGGDYGYTF
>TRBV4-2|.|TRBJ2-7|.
TGTGCCAGCAGCCAAGATCCGGTTGGGAACTACGAGCAGTACTTC
CASSQDPVGNYEQYF
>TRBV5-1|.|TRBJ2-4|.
TGCGCCAGCAGAGACGGGTCAAACCCCGGGGAGCAGTACTTC
CASRDGSNPGEQYF
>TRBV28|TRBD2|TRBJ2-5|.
TGTGCCAGCAGTTCCCCCGGACTAGCGGCTCAAGAGACCCAGTACTTC
CASSSPGLAAQETQYF
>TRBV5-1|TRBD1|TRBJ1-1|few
TGCGCCAGCAGCTGGACAGGGGACACTGAAGCTTTCTTT
CASSWTGDTEAFF
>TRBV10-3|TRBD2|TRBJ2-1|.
TGTGCCATCAGTGAGCCCCCCACCGGGACTACCTACAATGAGCAGTTCTTC
CAISEPPTGTTYNEQFF
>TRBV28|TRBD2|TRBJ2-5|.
TGTGCCAGCAGTGGCATGGGAGCGGGAGGGCCCGGAGAGACCCAGTACTTC
CASSGMGAGGPGETQYF
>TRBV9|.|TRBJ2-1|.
TGTGCCAGCGGGCCAAGCTCCTACAATGAGCAGTTCTTC
CASGPSSYNEQFF
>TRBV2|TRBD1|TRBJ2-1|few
TGTGCCAGCAGTGATCCAGGGGGCCTGTTCTTC
CASSDPGGLFF
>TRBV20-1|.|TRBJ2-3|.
TGCAGTGCTGGAGCGGCGAAGGGGGGCGATACGCAGTATTTT
CSAGAAKGGDTQYF
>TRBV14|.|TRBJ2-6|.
TGTGCCAGCAGCCAAGCCGCCGCCGGGAGCTCTGGGGCCAACGTCCTGACTTTC
CASSQAAAGSSGANVLTF
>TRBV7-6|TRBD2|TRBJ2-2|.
TGTGCCAGCAGATTAAGACTGGGACTAGCGGGACTGAACACCGGGGAGCTGTTTTTT
CASRLRLGLAGLNTGELFF
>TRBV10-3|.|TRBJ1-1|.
TGTGCCATCAGTGAGTCGAAGGGGCCGGGCACTGGAGCTTTCTTT
CAISESKGPGTGAFF
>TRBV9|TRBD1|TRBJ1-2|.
TGTGCCAGCAGCCTTTCGGGGACAGCGGTTAACTATGGCTACACCTTC
CASSLSGTAVNYGYTF
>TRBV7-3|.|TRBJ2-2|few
TGTGCCAGCAGCTCTCGGACATTCGCGAACACCGGGGAGCTGTTTTTT
CASSSRTFANTGELFF
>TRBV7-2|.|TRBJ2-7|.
TGTGCCAGCAGCCCGACCAGCCGCGAGCAGTACTTC
CASSPTSREQYF
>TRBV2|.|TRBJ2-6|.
TGTGCCAGCAGTGTGAGGGGCGCCTCCAACGTCCTGACTTTC
CASSVRGASNVLTF
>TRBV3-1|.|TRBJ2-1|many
TGTGCCAGCTCGGCGGGTCCAGTGGAGAATGAGCAGTTCTTC
CASSAGPVENEQFF
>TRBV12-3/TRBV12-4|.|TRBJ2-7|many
TGTGCCAGCAGTTTCAGAAAAGAATTCTACGAGCAGTACTTC
CASSFRKEFYEQYF
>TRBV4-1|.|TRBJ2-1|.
TGCGCCAGCAGCCAATTGGACATGGGACTCGTAACCAATGAGCAGTTCTTC
CASSQLDMGLVTNEQFF
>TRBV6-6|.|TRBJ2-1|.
TGTGCCAGCAGTTCAAGACACAGCTCCTACAATGAGCAGTTCTTC
CASSSRHSSYNEQFF
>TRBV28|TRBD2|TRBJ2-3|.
TGTGCCAGCTCTGGGGGCGGGGGGGTTCCAGATACGCAGTATTTT
CASSGGGGVPDTQYF
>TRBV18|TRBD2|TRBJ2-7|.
TGTGCCACCACTAGCGGGAGTGTCTACGAGCAGTACTTC
CATTSGSVYEQYF
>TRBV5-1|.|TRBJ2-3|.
TGCGCCTGCAGCTTGGATCGGGCTAGCACAGATACGCAGTATTTT
CACSLDRASTDTQYF
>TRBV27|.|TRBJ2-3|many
TGTGCCAGCAGTTTTGCCAACGATAGGGATACGCAGTATTTT
CASSFANDRDTQYF
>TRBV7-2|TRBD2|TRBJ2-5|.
TGTGCCAGCAGCTCATACCCTCGGGCTAGCGGAGTCCAAGAGACCCAGTACTTC
CASSSYPRASGVQETQYF
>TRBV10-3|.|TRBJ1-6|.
TGTGCCATCAGTGAGAGTAAAGCCGAGAATTCACCCCTCCACTTT
CAISESKAENSPLHF
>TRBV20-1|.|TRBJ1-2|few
TGCAGTGCTAGAGTTGTCAGTCTAATCTCTAACTATGGCTACACCTTC
CSARVVSLISNYGYTF
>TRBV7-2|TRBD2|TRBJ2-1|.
TGTGCCAGCAGCTCCAGCGGGGGGGCGGGAGAGACCCAGTTCTTC
CASSSSGGAGETQFF
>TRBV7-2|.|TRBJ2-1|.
TGTGCCTCCCAATCTGGCAGGGTTAGCAGTGAGCAGTTCTTC
CASQSGRVSSEQFF
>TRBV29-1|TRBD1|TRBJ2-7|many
TGCAGCTTCAGCCGACAGGGAAGCTCCTACGAGCAGTACTTC
CSFSRQGSSYEQYF
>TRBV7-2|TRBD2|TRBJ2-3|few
TGTGCCAGCAGCTTGGTCGGGAGGGGGGCAGATACGCAGTATTTT
CASSLVGRGADTQYF
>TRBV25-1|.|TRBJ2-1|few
TGTGCCAGCAGTGAAACAGGGTTCTACAATGAGCAGTTCTTC
CASSETGFYNEQFF
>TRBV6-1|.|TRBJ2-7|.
TGTGCCAGCAGTGAATTCTGGAATTCCTGCGAGCAGTACTTC
CASSEFWNSCEQYF
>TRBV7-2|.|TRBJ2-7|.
TGTGCCAGCAGCTTGGAGGGGGCGTACCGCTCCTACGAGCAGTACTTC
CASSLEGAYRSYEQYF
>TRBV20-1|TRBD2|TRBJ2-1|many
TGCAGTGCTAGAGTGAAACTAGCGGGAGGCGGTGAGCAGTTCTTC
CSARVKLAGGGEQFF
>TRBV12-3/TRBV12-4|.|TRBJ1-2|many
TGTGCCAGCAGACTGTCCAGGGGTAGGGGAAAGAATGGCTACACCTTC
CASRLSRGRGKNGYTF
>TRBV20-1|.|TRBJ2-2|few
TGCAGTGCTATGGAGGGGGACCCTTACACCGGGGAGCTGTTTTTT
CSAMEGDPYTGELFF
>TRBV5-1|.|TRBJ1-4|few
TGCGCCAGCAGGTATCAGGGGAGTGAAAAACTGTTTTTT
CASRYQGSEKLFF
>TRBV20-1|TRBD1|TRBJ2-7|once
TGCAGTGCTAGTGGGGGACAGGGTGACTACGAGCAGTACTTC
CSASGGQGDYEQYF
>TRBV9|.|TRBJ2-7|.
TGTGCCAGCAGCCCAAGAGGGTCAGGGTACGAGCAGTACTTC
CASSPRGSGYEQYF
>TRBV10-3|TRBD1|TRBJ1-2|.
TGTACCATCAGTGAGTCGCGGACAGGGGACTCCTATGGCTACACCTTC
CTISESRTGDSYGYTF